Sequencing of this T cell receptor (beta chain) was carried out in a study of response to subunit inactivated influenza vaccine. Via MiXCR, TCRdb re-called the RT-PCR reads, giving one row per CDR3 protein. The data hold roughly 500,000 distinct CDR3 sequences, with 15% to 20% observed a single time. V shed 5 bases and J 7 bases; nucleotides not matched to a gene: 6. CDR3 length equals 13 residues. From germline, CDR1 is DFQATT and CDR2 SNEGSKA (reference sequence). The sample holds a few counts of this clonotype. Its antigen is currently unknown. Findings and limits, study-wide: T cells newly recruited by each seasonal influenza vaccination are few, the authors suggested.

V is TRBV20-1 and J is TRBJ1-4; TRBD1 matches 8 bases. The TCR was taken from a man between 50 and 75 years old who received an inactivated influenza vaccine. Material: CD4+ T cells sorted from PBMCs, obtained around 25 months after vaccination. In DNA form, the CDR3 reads TGCAGTGCTGACCAGGGGGCGGTTGAAAAACTGTTTTTT. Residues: CSADQGAVEKLFF.